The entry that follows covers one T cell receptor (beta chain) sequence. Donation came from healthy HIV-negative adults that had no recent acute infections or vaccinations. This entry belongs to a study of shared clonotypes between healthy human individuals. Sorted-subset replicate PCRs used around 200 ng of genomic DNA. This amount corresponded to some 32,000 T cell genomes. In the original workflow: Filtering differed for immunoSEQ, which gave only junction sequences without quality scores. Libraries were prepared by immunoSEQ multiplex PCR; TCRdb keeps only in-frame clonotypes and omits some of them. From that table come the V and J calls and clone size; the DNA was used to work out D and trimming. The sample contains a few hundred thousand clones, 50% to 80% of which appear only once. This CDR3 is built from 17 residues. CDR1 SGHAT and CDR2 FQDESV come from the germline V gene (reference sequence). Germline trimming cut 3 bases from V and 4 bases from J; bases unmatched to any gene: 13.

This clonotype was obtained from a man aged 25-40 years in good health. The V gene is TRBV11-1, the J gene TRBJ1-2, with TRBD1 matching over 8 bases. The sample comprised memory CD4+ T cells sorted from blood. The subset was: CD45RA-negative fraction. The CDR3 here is CASSFDRGAGSSYGYTF. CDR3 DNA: TGTGCCAGCAGCTTCGACAGGGGCGCCGGGTCGTCCTATGGCTACACCTTC.